This T cell receptor beta chain derives from a study of T cell responses to AZD1222 COVID-19 vaccine. Study conclusions and caveats: Clonal diversity may have been underestimated in mostly white British donors.

The V end was cut by 6 bases, the J end by 5 bases, with 14 bases between. This CDR3 has 12 amino acids. The germline CDR1 and CDR2 sequences are SQVTM and ANQGSEA. Repertoires were generated with immunoSEQ multiplex PCR, while TCRdb's copy carries only in-frame clones and drops some. The sample has 95,000 to 110,000 clones; roughly nine tenths are singletons. Note on this clone: The antigen remains undetermined.

The source material was peripheral blood, sampled 28 days after the second dose of the MenACWY control vaccine. The chain combines TRBV29-1 with TRBJ2-7; D is unresolved. The TCR was taken from an adult who received the MenACWY meningococcal vaccine as a control. The CDR3 nucleotides are TGCAGCGTCATTACTGGTTCGGACGAGCAGTACTTC. Amino acid sequence: CSVITGSDEQYF.